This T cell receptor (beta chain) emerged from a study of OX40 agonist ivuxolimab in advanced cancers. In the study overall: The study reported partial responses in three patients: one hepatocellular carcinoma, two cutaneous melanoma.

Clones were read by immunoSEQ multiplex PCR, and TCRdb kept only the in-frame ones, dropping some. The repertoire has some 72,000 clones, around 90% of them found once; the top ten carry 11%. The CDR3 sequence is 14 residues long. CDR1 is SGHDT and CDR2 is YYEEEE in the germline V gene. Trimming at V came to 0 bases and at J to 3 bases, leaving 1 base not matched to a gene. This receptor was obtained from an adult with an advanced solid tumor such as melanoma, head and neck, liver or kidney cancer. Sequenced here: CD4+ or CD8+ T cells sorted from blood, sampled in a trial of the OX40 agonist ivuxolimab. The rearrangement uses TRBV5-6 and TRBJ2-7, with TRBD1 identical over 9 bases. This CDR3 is CASSLAGQGYEQYF. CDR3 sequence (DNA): TGTGCCAGCAGCTTGGCGGGACAGGGCTACGAGCAGTACTTC.